This T cell receptor beta chain was captured by sequencing in a study of beta chain features in type 1 diabetes. Whole-study findings and limits: Here, the possible influence of HLA type (on TCRB rearrangement) remained unresolved. In the patient group, naive, central memory and Treg TCRB repertoires seemed more alike than in the healthy donor group.

On this clone: Its antigen is as yet unknown.

Since all of the isolated RNA was reverse transcribed, expressed TCRB transcripts were what got sequenced. Data came from immunoSEQ multiplex PCR; TCRdb stores just in-frame clones and leaves some out. The sample shows under 400,000 clones, around 13% of them seen only once. The collection from each donor was one heparinised blood draw averaging about 116 mL. CDR3 length: 13 amino acids. V was shortened by 1 base and J by 3 bases, with 6 bases between the two germline ends. Germline-derived CDR1 and CDR2 are SEHNR and FQNEAQ (reference sequence). Sample: naive CD4+ T cells from blood. The gene calls are TRBV7-9 and TRBJ1-1; a possible D gene is TRBD1 (6 bases). This receptor was identified in a man between 18 and 35 years old in good health. This CDR3 reads CASSLDRDTEAFF. The CDR3 DNA reads as TGTGCCAGCAGCTTAGACAGGGACACTGAAGCTTTCTTT.